The 8 T cell receptor beta chains presented below share a single source sample, sequenced in a study of blood T cell repertoires in COVID-19. TCRdb's copy holds only in-frame clones and misses some; the assay was immunoSEQ multiplex PCR. The data hold about 410,000 clones, with roughly 90% observed a single time. The sequenced sample was peripheral blood. These receptor sequences come from a woman in her twenties or thirties with active or convalescent COVID-19.

A note on this clone: Distinct nucleotide sequences in the sample also encode this CDR3. J is TRBJ1-5 and V is TRBV6-6, with D tentatively TRBD1 (5 bases). V dropped 6 bases and J dropped 5 bases, with 11 bases sitting between them. This CDR3 contains 13 residues. Germline CDR1 MNHNY, CDR2 SVGAGI (reference sequence). In DNA form, the CDR3 reads TGTGCCAGCAGCCGGGGGGGTGATCAGCCCCAGCATTTT. It specifies CASSRGGDQPQHF.

The chain employs TRBV4-2 and TRBJ1-5, with 9 bases identical to TRBD1. The V gene end was trimmed by 3 bases and the J gene end by 6 bases; junction bases not matched to a gene: 9. This CDR3 has 16 amino acids. Germline CDR1 LGHNA, CDR2 YNFKEQ. CDR3 region: CASSQETGGWGQPQHF. CDR3 bases: TGTGCCAGCAGCCAGGAAACAGGGGGCTGGGGTCAGCCCCAGCATTTT.

The CDR3 is CASSMDPQGEAFF. As DNA, the CDR3 is TGTGCCAGTAGTATGGATCCGCAGGGTGAAGCTTTCTTT. The chain links TRBV19 to TRBJ1-1; D is possibly TRBD1 (5 bases). The CDR3 consists of 13 residues. V was pared by 3 bases and J by 7 bases, with 12 bases between. From germline, CDR1 is LNHDA and CDR2 SQIVND (reference sequence).

The CDR3 DNA reads TGTGCCAGCAGTTCACTAGCGGGAGGGATAGGGAATGAGCAGTTCTTC. It is translated as CASSSLAGGIGNEQFF. The chain uses TRBV2 and TRBJ2-1, with 13 bases aligning to TRBD2. Germline assignment: CDR1 SNHLY and CDR2 FYNNEI. V lost 5 bases and J lost 7; bases outside the gene matches: 8. The CDR3 sequence is 16 residues long.

The gene calls are TRBV18 and TRBJ1-2; 7 bases map to TRBD1. CDR3 length equals 14 residues. V shed 4 bases, J shed 7 bases, and the junction held 9 bases outside the gene matches. Germline-derived CDR1 and CDR2 are KGHSH and LQKENI. CDR3 in amino acids: CASSRAGGDGGYTF. For the CDR3, the DNA is TGTGCCAGCTCACGGGCAGGGGGAGATGGTGGCTACACCTTC.

The V gene is TRBV5-1, the J gene TRBJ2-1; 8 positions match TRBD2. This CDR3 is 15 amino acids long. The junction had 9 bases not matched to a gene; V was cut back by 4 bases and J by 6 bases. Germline values: CDR1 SGHRS, CDR2 YFSETQ. This CDR3 is CASSPLAGEGNEQFF. In nucleotides, the CDR3 is TGCGCCAGCAGCCCCCTAGCGGGCGAGGGCAATGAGCAGTTCTTC.

The DNA of the CDR3 is TGCGCCAGCGGCCCGGGGGACTCCTACGAGCAGTACTTC. The encoded protein is CASGPGDSYEQYF. V and J are TRBV5-1 and TRBJ2-7; a possible D gene is TRBD2 (6 bases). The V and J ends lost 7 bases and 0 bases respectively, with 11 bases between them. This CDR3 contains 13 residues. Germline CDR1 reads SGHRS; CDR2 reads YFSETQ.

This clone was found a few times. Other nucleotide sequences in the sample specify the same CDR3. V usage is TRBV5-1 and J usage is TRBJ1-1, with D maybe TRBD1 (5 bases). The germline CDR1 and CDR2 sequences are SGHRS and YFSETQ. This CDR3 spans 14 amino acids. V was cut by 0 bases and J by 5 bases, with 11 bases left in between. Here the CDR3 reads CASSLAQGGTEAFF. The CDR3 DNA is TGCGCCAGCAGCTTGGCTCAGGGAGGGACTGAAGCTTTCTTT.